These 20 T cell receptor beta chains originate from one sample sequenced in a study of cytomegalovirus exposure and HLA in healthy donors. Researchers ran the PCR with 60 Vbeta and 13 Jbeta primers. Clones were sequenced by immunoSEQ multiplex PCR, and TCRdb holds only the in-frame ones, with some missing. The data hold under 150,000 clones, with roughly 80% observed a single time. The sample comprised PBMCs. Receptors were obtained from a woman in her forties in good health and CMV-seronegative.

The rearrangement uses TRBV5-6 and TRBJ2-1; TRBD2 is a possible D gene (6 bases). V lost 4 bases and J 9 bases, leaving 20 bases between the germline ends. This CDR3 region has 15 residues. CDR1 SGHDT and CDR2 YYEEEE come from the germline V gene. The CDR3 DNA follows: TGTGCCAGCAGCGTCACGACTAGGTCCATCTCTGAGCAGTTCTTC. The encoded protein is CASSVTTRSISEQFF.

As to this clone: One end of the junction fails to match germline, which may point to a read error. The V call is TRBV6-1, the J call TRBJ1-2; D unresolved. The CDR3 sequence is 15 residues long. CDR1 and CDR2 from the germline V gene are MNHNS and SASEGT. The CDR3 sequence is CASSIGLRGAYSYTF. CDR3 nucleotides: TGTGCCAGCAGTATAGGCCTTCGAGGAGCCTATAGCTACACCTTC.

CDR3 nucleotide sequence: TGTGCCAGCAGTTCAACAGGGACGGGCACAGATACGCAGTATTTT. This encodes CASSSTGTGTDTQYF. This chain links TRBV28 with TRBJ2-3, with TRBD1 as a possible D gene (6 bases). The CDR3 contains 15 residues. The ends were cut back, 4 bases at V and 1 base at J, with 12 bases in the middle. Germline V gives CDR1 MDHEN, CDR2 SYDVKM.

V gene TRBV5-1 combines with J gene TRBJ1-2; D unclear. Trimming removed 5 bases from V and 0 bases from J, with 14 bases in between. CDR3 length: 15 amino acids. CDR1 is SGHRS and CDR2 is YFSETQ in the germline V gene. DNA of the CDR3: TGCGCCAGCAGGCTTGTCCAGGCAGCTAACTATGGCTACACCTTC. Amino acids: CASRLVQAANYGYTF. Full variable domain (rest looked up from reference TRBV5-1 and TRBJ1-2): KAGVTQTPRYLIKTRGQQVTLSCSPISGHRSVSWYQQTPGQGLQFLFEYFSETQRNKGNFPGRFSGRQFSNSRSEMNVSTLELGDSALYLCASRLVQAANYGYTFGSGTRLTVV.

The chain has TRBV18 and TRBJ2-5; possible D gene TRBD1, 6 bases. V lost 0 bases, J lost 3 bases, and 11 bases lay in between. CDR3 length: 15 amino acids. In germline, CDR1 is KGHSH, CDR2 LQKENI. CDR3 bases: TGTGCCAGCTCACCACCGGGACAAACCAAAGAGACCCAGTACTTC. Amino acids: CASSPPGQTKETQYF.

The chain recombines TRBV6-6 with TRBJ1-2; perhaps TRBD1 as D (5 bases). V was clipped by 6 bases and J by 0 bases, with 14 bases between them. This CDR3 has 15 residues. Per the germline V gene, CDR1 is MNHNY and CDR2 is SVGAGI (reference sequence). CDR3 loop: CASSLDTLPNYGYTF. CDR3 coding DNA: TGTGCCAGCAGCCTGGACACACTACCTAACTATGGCTACACCTTC.

The rearrangement joins TRBV9 to TRBJ2-7; TRBD2 matches at 8 bases. This CDR3 is 16 amino acids long. The trim removed 0 bases at V and 5 bases at J, leaving 10 bases unmatched. The germline CDR1 and CDR2 sequences are SGDLS and YYNGEE. The CDR3 bases are TGTGCCAGCAGCGTAGGAGGTGGAGGGACTAGTGACGAGCAGTACTTC. Translation: CASSVGGGGTSDEQYF.

The V call is TRBV27, the J call TRBJ1-2, with D unclear. Trimming removed 7 bases at V and 5 bases at J, with 11 bases between. The CDR3 extends over 12 amino acids. Germline CDR1 is MNHEY and CDR2 is SMNVEV (reference sequence). CDR3 protein: CASKTSGYGYTF. The CDR3 nucleotides read TGTGCCAGCAAAACGTCGGGGTATGGCTACACCTTC.

The chain combines TRBV5-1 with TRBJ1-3; D gene unclear. Germline V gene data show CDR1 as SGHRS and CDR2 as YFSETQ. Trimming removed 0 bases from V and 2 bases from J, with 9 bases in between. The CDR3 totals 15 residues. CDR3 sequence: CASSLEGAPGNTIYF. Here the CDR3 DNA reads TGCGCCAGCAGCTTGGAAGGAGCCCCTGGAAACACCATATATTTT.

The chain uses TRBV15 and TRBJ2-2, with D maybe TRBD1 (5 bases). Germline lookup yields CDR1 LNHNV and CDR2 YYDKDF (reference sequence). V was shortened by 0 bases and J by 6 bases, with 11 bases between the two germline ends. The CDR3 covers 15 residues. CDR3 amino acids: CATSREGAPPGELFF. CDR3 in DNA: TGTGCCACCAGCAGAGAAGGGGCCCCACCCGGGGAGCTGTTTTTT.

The V and J genes are TRBV9 and TRBJ1-3; D may be TRBD1 (6 bases). V was shortened by 4 bases and J by 2 bases, with 10 bases between the two germline ends. Per the germline V gene, CDR1 is SGDLS and CDR2 is YYNGEE. This CDR3 spans 14 amino acids. CDR3 DNA sequence: TGTGCCAGCAGCCCCCCAGGGGCTGGAAACACCATATATTTT. This encodes CASSPPGAGNTIYF.

The V call is TRBV5-6, the J call TRBJ1-5; 12 nucleotides match TRBD1. With V trimmed by 2 bases and J by 4 bases, 10 bases remained unmatched. This CDR3 comprises 18 residues. Germline V CDR1 and CDR2: SGHDT, YYEEEE. CDR3 nucleotide sequence: TGTGCCAGCAGCTTCGGGACAGGGGGCGCGTTTCGAAATCAGCCCCAGCATTTT. Translating it yields CASSFGTGGAFRNQPQHF.

The chain uses TRBV15 and TRBJ2-1; maybe TRBD1 (5 bases). Germline CDR1 reads LNHNV; CDR2 reads YYDKDF (reference sequence). The ends were cut back, 3 bases at V and 4 bases at J, with 7 bases in the middle. CDR3 size: 13 residues. As DNA, the CDR3 is TGTGCCACCAGCAGTGACAGTTACAATGAGCAGTTCTTC. This codes for CATSSDSYNEQFF. The entire variable domain, with the rest obtained from reference TRBV15 and TRBJ2-1, is as follows: DAMVIQNPRYQVTQFGKPVTLSCSQTLNHNVMYWYQQKSSQAPKLLFHYYDKDFNNEADTPDNFQSRRPNTSFCFLDIRSPGLGDTAMYLCATSSDSYNEQFFGPGTRLTVL.

This rearrangement joins TRBV19 to TRBJ1-1; D gene ambiguous. Between the trimmed V and J ends, which lost 1 base and 1 base, there was a span of 7 bases. Germline CDR1 and CDR2: LNHDA and SQIVND (reference sequence). CDR3 length equals 14 residues. The CDR3 nucleotides are TGTGCCAGTAGTATAGGGCGGTCGAACACTGAAGCTTTCTTT. Its translation is CASSIGRSNTEAFF.

This rearrangement joins TRBV4-1 to TRBJ1-4, with 7 bases matching TRBD1. Germline V lookup: CDR1 MGHRA, CDR2 YSYEKL. The ends lost 4 bases at V and 10 bases at J; junction bases unmatched: 6. This CDR3 is built from 13 residues. CDR3: CASSPPYRGKLFF. In DNA form, the CDR3 reads TGCGCCAGCAGCCCACCGTACAGGGGAAAACTGTTTTTT.

The V call is TRBV9, the J call TRBJ1-2; 12 bases map to TRBD1. The V and J ends lost 4 bases and 4 bases, in that order; junction bases with no gene match: 23. The CDR3 is 21 amino acids. Germline-derived CDR1 and CDR2 are SGDLS and YYNGEE. CDR3 in DNA: TGTGCCAGCAGCATATCGACCTACTCCGGGACAGGGGGCTTCGATGTCTATGGCTACACCTTC. Its protein is CASSISTYSGTGGFDVYGYTF.

This chain links TRBV7-9 with TRBJ2-5, with 9 bases lining up with TRBD1. The V gene's germline CDR1 is SEHNR and CDR2 FQNEAQ (reference sequence). The CDR3 has 15 amino acids. The V segment lost 5 bases and the J segment 4 bases; nucleotides outside the gene matches: 8. The CDR3 region is CASSATGGLTETQYF. The CDR3 nucleotides are TGTGCCAGCAGCGCGACAGGGGGTCTTACAGAGACCCAGTACTTC.

There are a few counts of this clone. Here the CDR3 reads CASKTGHREKLFF. CDR3 coding DNA: TGTGCCAGTAAAACAGGTCACAGGGAAAAACTGTTTTTT. The chain has TRBV19 and TRBJ1-4; tentative D call: TRBD1 (5 bases). The CDR3 has 13 residues. Germline V gene sequence: CDR1 LNHDA, CDR2 SQIVND (reference sequence). Trimming cost V 7 bases and J 8 bases, with 14 bases left between them.

The rearrangement joins TRBV7-2 to TRBJ2-1; D possibly corresponds to TRBD2 (6 bases). Trimming took 3 bases from V and 10 from J, leaving 10 bases between them. This CDR3 contains 12 residues. CDR1 is SGHTA and CDR2 is FQGNSA in the germline V gene. The CDR3 loop is CASSFIGREQFF. In DNA form, the CDR3 reads TGTGCCAGCAGCTTTATCGGGAGAGAGCAGTTCTTC.

On this clone itself: One end of the junction does not line up with germline, which may come from a read error. The CDR3 loop is CASSKGLAGSSHNEQFF. In DNA form, the CDR3 reads TGTGCCAGCAGTAAGGGACTAGCCGGAAGCTCCCACAATGAGCAGTTCTTC. The chain has TRBV5-4 and TRBJ2-1; 9 nucleotides align to TRBD2. Germline CDR1 and CDR2: SGHNT and YYREEE (reference sequence). This CDR3 is built from 17 residues.